This is a list of T cell receptor beta chains from one sample in a study of cytomegalovirus exposure and HLA in healthy donors. Generated by immunoSEQ multiplex PCR, the TCRdb table keeps only in-frame clones and is missing some. Of 150,000 or so clones in the sample, approximately 80% were seen once. Specimen: PBMCs. The receptors derive from a male donor in good health and CMV-seropositive. Each CDR3 is given with its conserved first and last residue. D genes are given only for firm matches. For some rows the clone size is stated as once, few or many, or as a class when expanded; others skip it.

>TRBV5-1|TRBJ2-7|.|TRBD2
TGCGCCAGCAGCGTGGGGGTTTTGGTGATAGCGGGCCACTACGAGCAGTACTTC
CASSVGVLVIAGHYEQYF
>TRBV7-9|TRBJ2-2|.|.
TGTGCCAGCAGCTTACTAGCGAACACCGGGGAGCTGTTTTTT
CASSLLANTGELFF
>TRBV11-2|TRBJ2-6|.|TRBD1
TGTGCCAGCAGCTTAGACCCGACAGGGGTCTCTGGGGCCAACGTCCTGACTTTC
CASSLDPTGVSGANVLTF
>TRBV7-2|TRBJ2-2|.|.
TGTGCCAGCAGCAGCCCGACGAGGGTTGGGGAGCTGTTTTTT
CASSSPTRVGELFF
>TRBV15|TRBJ2-6|few|TRBD1
TGTGCCACCAGCAGTGCCGGGACAGGGTTCTCTGGGGCCAACGTCCTGACTTTC
CATSSAGTGFSGANVLTF
>TRBV19|TRBJ1-2|.|TRBD1
TGTGCCAGTAGTCGCCCGGGGGACAGGGGAGGCTACACCTTC
CASSRPGDRGGYTF
>TRBV7-9|TRBJ2-1|few|.
TGTGCCAGCAGCTTACTAGGGACAACCTACAATGAGCAGTTCTTC
CASSLLGTTYNEQFF
>TRBV28|TRBJ1-6|once|.
TGTGCCAGCAGTTACGCGGACTCGACCAACAATTCACCCCTCCACTTT
CASSYADSTNNSPLHF
>TRBV29-1|TRBJ2-1|few|.
TGCAGCGTTGAAGAACAGGGAAATGAGCAGTTCTTC
CSVEEQGNEQFF
>TRBV28|TRBJ1-5|few|.
TGTGCCAGCAGTTTATCCCCGGGTCTGGGAAGTAGCGATCAGCCCCAGCATTTT
CASSLSPGLGSSDQPQHF
>TRBV9|TRBJ2-1|.|TRBD2
TGTGCCAGCAGCGTACTAGCGGGAGGTGGGGGTGAGCAGTTCTTC
CASSVLAGGGGEQFF
>TRBV13|TRBJ2-7|.|TRBD1
TGTGCCAGCAGCTCCGGACAGGGATTCGAGCAGTACTTC
CASSSGQGFEQYF
>TRBV7-9|TRBJ2-1|.|TRBD2
TGTGCCAGCAGCTCATGGACTAGCGGGACTACGAGCTCCTACAATGAGCAGTTCTTC
CASSSWTSGTTSSYNEQFF
>TRBV6-5|TRBJ2-7|.|TRBD1
TGTGCCAGCAGTGGGGGACAGTTGAGGGCCTACGAGCAGTACTTC
CASSGGQLRAYEQYF